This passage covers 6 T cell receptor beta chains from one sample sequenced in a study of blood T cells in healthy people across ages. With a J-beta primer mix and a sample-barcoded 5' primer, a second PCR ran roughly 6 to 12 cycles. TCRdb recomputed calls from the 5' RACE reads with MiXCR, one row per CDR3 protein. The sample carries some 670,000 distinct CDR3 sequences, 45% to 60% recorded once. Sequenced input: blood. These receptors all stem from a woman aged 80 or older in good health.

The CDR3 nucleotides are TGTGCCAGCAGCCAAGTATCATCGGGAGGATACACAGATACGCAGTATTTT. Protein: CASSQVSSGGYTDTQYF. This rearrangement joins TRBV4-2 to TRBJ2-3; 7 nucleotides line up with TRBD2. V was pared by 1 base and J by 2 bases, with 9 bases of the junction left unmatched. The CDR3 is 17 residues long. Germline lookup yields CDR1 LGHNA and CDR2 YNFKEQ.

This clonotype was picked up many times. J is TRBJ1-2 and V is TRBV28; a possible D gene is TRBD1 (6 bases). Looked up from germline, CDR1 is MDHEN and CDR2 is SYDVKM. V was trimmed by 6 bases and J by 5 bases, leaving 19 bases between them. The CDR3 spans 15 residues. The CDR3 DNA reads TGTGCCAGCAGAACCCCTGGGAAGGGGGGGTATGGCTACACCTTC. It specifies CASRTPGKGGYGYTF.

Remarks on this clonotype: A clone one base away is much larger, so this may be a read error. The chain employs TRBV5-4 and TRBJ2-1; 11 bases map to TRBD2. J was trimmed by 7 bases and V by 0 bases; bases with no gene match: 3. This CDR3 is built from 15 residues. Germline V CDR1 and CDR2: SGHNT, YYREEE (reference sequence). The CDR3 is CASSLASGGSNEQFF. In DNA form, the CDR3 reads TGTGCCAGCAGCTTGGCTAGCGGGGGGAGTAATGAGCAGTTCTTC.

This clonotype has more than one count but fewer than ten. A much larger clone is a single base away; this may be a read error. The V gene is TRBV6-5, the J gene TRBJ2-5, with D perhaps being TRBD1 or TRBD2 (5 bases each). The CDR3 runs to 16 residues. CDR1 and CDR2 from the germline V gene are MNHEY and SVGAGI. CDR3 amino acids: CASRFTGAAFQGTQYF. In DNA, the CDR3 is TGTGCCAGCAGGTTTACCGGGGCCGCCTTTCAAGGGACCCAGTACTTC.

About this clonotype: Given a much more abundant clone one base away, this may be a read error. As DNA, the CDR3 is TGTGCCAGCAGTACACGGGGGTCAGGTACGCAGTATTTT. Translating it yields CASSTRGSGTQYF. The chain joins TRBV12-3 or TRBV12-4 to TRBJ2-3; TRBD2 is a possible D gene (6 bases). The CDR3 totals 13 residues. Trimming removed 5 bases at V and 8 bases at J, with 14 bases between.

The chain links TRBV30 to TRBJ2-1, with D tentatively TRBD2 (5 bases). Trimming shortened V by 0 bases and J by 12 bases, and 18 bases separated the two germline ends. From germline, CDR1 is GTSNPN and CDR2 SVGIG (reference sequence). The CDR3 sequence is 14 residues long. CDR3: CAWSVWRRADGQFF. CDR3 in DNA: TGTGCCTGGAGTGTATGGCGGCGGGCCGACGGGCAGTTCTTC. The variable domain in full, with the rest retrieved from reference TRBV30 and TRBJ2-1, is SQTIHQWPATLVQPVGSPLSLECTVEGTSNPNLYWYRQAAGRGLQLLFYSVGIGQISSEVPQNLSASRPQDRQFILSSKKLLLSDSGFYLCAWSVWRRADGQFFGPGTRLTVL.